These T cell receptor beta chains were read from a single sample in a study of identical twins. A single record per CDR3 protein comes from TCRdb applying MiXCR to the 5' RACE reads. The sample yields some 790,000 distinct CDR3 sequences, about 20% seen once. Another study also made use of these data, one on T cells expressing NK-cell markers.

The material sequenced was PBMCs. The source of these receptors is a woman under 30 in good health. Each CDR3 is given with its conserved first and last residue. Each record gives: CDR3 protein, V gene, J gene.

CDR3: CASSHASGSYEQYF
V: TRBV4-3
J: TRBJ2-7

CDR3: CSVPNLEDSSYNEQFF
V: TRBV20-1
J: TRBJ2-1

CDR3: CASSDSRSLHWEYLGYTF
V: TRBV6-4
J: TRBJ1-2

CDR3: CASSQRLGGTDTQYF
V: TRBV14
J: TRBJ2-3

CDR3: CASSQAWAGGHTDTQYF
V: TRBV4-2
J: TRBJ2-3

CDR3: CASSLGTSRGGYEQYF
V: TRBV5-1
J: TRBJ2-7

CDR3: CASGRPTSGLPGEQFF
V: TRBV12-5
J: TRBJ2-1

CDR3: CSASLIGNYGYTF
V: TRBV20-1
J: TRBJ1-2

CDR3: CSASRIGDQNIQYF
V: TRBV20-1
J: TRBJ2-4

CDR3: CASSLPDLRQPPFWDGYTF
V: TRBV11-1
J: TRBJ1-2

CDR3: CASSPLSAAGVRNEQFF
V: TRBV7-9
J: TRBJ2-1

CDR3: CASSLGNPNSPLHF
V: TRBV28
J: TRBJ1-6

CDR3: CASTPGWDEAFF
V: TRBV7-9
J: TRBJ1-1

CDR3: CASSSLLASSYNEQFF
V: TRBV12-3/TRBV12-4
J: TRBJ2-1

CDR3: CAWSVLEVKHEQYF
V: TRBV30
J: TRBJ2-7

CDR3: CASSLLADPYNEQFF
V: TRBV25-1
J: TRBJ2-1

CDR3: CASSYLSTGELFF
V: TRBV6-2/TRBV6-3
J: TRBJ2-2

CDR3: CSARPQGKAKNIQYF
V: TRBV20-1
J: TRBJ2-4

CDR3: CASSPIPASPYEQYF
V: TRBV18
J: TRBJ2-7

CDR3: CSARPGTSGYNEQFF
V: TRBV20-1
J: TRBJ2-1

CDR3: CSAESGVTYNEQFF
V: TRBV20-1
J: TRBJ2-1

CDR3: CASRHSGQLFYEQYF
V: TRBV6-1
J: TRBJ2-7

CDR3: CASSTGTGLPDLRETQYF
V: TRBV11-2
J: TRBJ2-5

CDR3: CASSLVVNYGYTF
V: TRBV7-8
J: TRBJ1-2

CDR3: CASSLADRVVHEQYF
V: TRBV5-1
J: TRBJ2-7

CDR3: CASSLGGGGAYNEQFF
V: TRBV5-1
J: TRBJ2-1

CDR3: CASSQTGEQYF
V: TRBV6-2/TRBV6-3
J: TRBJ2-7

CDR3: CASSFGWDRGADEQFF
V: TRBV7-2
J: TRBJ2-1

CDR3: CAIGDDSPLEKLFF
V: TRBV10-3
J: TRBJ1-4

CDR3: CASSLTGTGYNEQFF
V: TRBV5-1
J: TRBJ2-1

CDR3: CAWTDLSGGNEQFF
V: TRBV30
J: TRBJ2-1

CDR3: CASSQARAIAYYGYTF
V: TRBV4-3
J: TRBJ1-2

CDR3: CASRTSDSNTGELFF
V: TRBV27
J: TRBJ2-2

CDR3: CSAWDRNTGELFF
V: TRBV20-1
J: TRBJ2-2

CDR3: CASSYLAGGGSEQFF
V: TRBV28
J: TRBJ2-1